These T cell receptor beta chains were read from a single sample in a study of blood T cell repertoires in COVID-19. Here immunoSEQ multiplex PCR was the method, and the copy in TCRdb shows in-frame clones only, minus some. The repertoire consists of approximately 200,000 clones, with 80% to 85% occurring once and the leading ten covering 5.1%. The sequencing input was peripheral blood. Receptor source: a woman in her sixties or seventies who had recovered from COVID-19. Both conserved end residues are part of each CDR3. The order of the fields is V gene, J gene, D gene, clone size, CDR3 protein, CDR3 DNA. A D gene is named only where the DNA matches it firmly. Size is omitted from some rows. Given values are once, few, many or a class for expanded clones.

>TRBV27|TRBJ1-1|-|once
CASRQGPNTEAFF
TGTGCCAGCAGGCAGGGGCCGAACACTGAAGCTTTCTTT
>TRBV9|TRBJ1-1|TRBD1|-
CASSVSGGVDTEAFF
TGTGCCAGCAGCGTATCAGGGGGAGTCGACACTGAAGCTTTCTTT
>TRBV3-1/TRBV3-2|TRBJ2-5|-|-
CASSQEGGQGTQYF
TGTGCCAGCAGCCAAGAGGGGGGGCAAGGGACCCAGTACTTC
>TRBV10-3|TRBJ2-7|TRBD2|few
CAISVQAGAYEQYF
TGTGCCATCAGTGTTCAAGCGGGGGCCTACGAGCAGTACTTC
>TRBV19|TRBJ1-4|TRBD1|few
CASSILPTGASEKLFF
TGTGCCAGTAGTATCCTCCCGACAGGGGCTTCTGAAAAACTGTTTTTT
>TRBV3-1/TRBV3-2|TRBJ1-2|-|-
CASSQDRAGYNYGYTF
TGTGCCAGCAGCCAAGATCGGGCGGGTTACAACTATGGCTACACCTTC
>TRBV7-9|TRBJ1-2|-|-
CASSSTPGTRGYTF
TGTGCCAGCAGCTCCACCCCAGGGACTCGGGGCTACACCTTC
>TRBV7-6|TRBJ2-7|-|-
CASSLVGGDPYEQYF
TGTGCCAGCAGCTTAGTCGGCGGGGACCCCTACGAGCAGTACTTC
>TRBV15|TRBJ2-5|-|-
CATSRAGRGVGETQYF
TGTGCCACCAGCAGAGCGGGTAGGGGTGTGGGGGAGACCCAGTACTTC
>TRBV5-4|TRBJ1-2|-|-
CASSFVLRQHYGYTF
TGTGCCAGCAGCTTTGTGTTGAGACAACACTATGGCTACACCTTC
>TRBV5-1|TRBJ1-1|TRBD1|-
CASSSLDRGNTEAFF
TGCGCCAGCAGCTCCCTAGACAGGGGGAACACTGAAGCTTTCTTT
>TRBV5-1|TRBJ1-2|-|-
CASSLAQSNYGYTF
TGCGCCAGCAGCTTGGCGCAGTCTAACTATGGCTACACCTTC
>TRBV7-7|TRBJ2-7|TRBD2|-
CASSFGRGGPSYEQYF
TGTGCTAGCAGCTTCGGCCGCGGGGGGCCCTCCTACGAGCAGTACTTC
>TRBV10-3|TRBJ2-5|-|-
CAISPPGSWETQYF
TGTGCCATCAGTCCTCCGGGGAGTTGGGAGACCCAGTACTTC
>TRBV27|TRBJ1-6|-|once
CASSLMRGTAIYNSPLHF
TGTGCCAGCAGTTTAATGAGGGGGACGGCGATCTATAATTCACCCCTCCACTTT
>TRBV3-1/TRBV3-2|TRBJ2-1|-|once
CASSPSEGRGGSRWMFF
TGTGCCAGCAGCCCGTCGGAGGGTCGGGGAGGATCACGGTGGATGTTCTTC
>TRBV5-4|TRBJ2-3|-|-
CASESAGTDTQYF
TGTGCCAGCGAGTCAGCGGGTACAGATACGCAGTATTTT
>TRBV3-1/TRBV3-2|TRBJ2-1|TRBD1|-
CASSLLDRLNNEQFF
TGTGCCAGCAGCTTATTGGACAGGCTGAACAATGAGCAGTTCTTC
>TRBV9|TRBJ1-1|-|-
CASSVGVTGRTEAFF
TGTGCCAGCAGCGTAGGAGTCACAGGGCGGACTGAAGCTTTCTTT
>TRBV6-6|TRBJ1-2|TRBD1|-
CASSPTTGVGYTF
TGTGCCAGCAGTCCAACTACAGGGGTCGGCTACACCTTC
>TRBV11-2|TRBJ2-7|TRBD1|-
CASSLDGDRYYEQYF
TGTGCCAGCAGCTTAGATGGGGACAGATACTACGAGCAGTACTTC
>TRBV7-9|TRBJ2-2|TRBD1|-
CASSPPQGTGELFF
TGTGCCAGCAGCCCCCCACAGGGGACCGGGGAGCTGTTTTTT
>TRBV5-1|TRBJ1-2|-|-
CASSRATTTINYGYTF
TGCGCCAGCAGCCGTGCCACTACCACAATTAACTATGGCTACACCTTC